This T cell receptor beta chain was found in a study of T cell responses to AZD1222 COVID-19 vaccine. Study-level information: Pooling was applied to second doses at about 4 or about 12 weeks. Overall study findings and caveats: Only 5 to 7 AZD1222 recipients were seropositive at baseline. White British ancestry dominated among donors, who included more females, and clonal diversity was possibly underestimated. Across spike, vaccine-associated CD4 TCRs were found, dominant at 160-218 and 743-854.

This clone was seen just once. Its specificity is not known. Germline-derived CDR1 and CDR2 are SGHNT and YYREEE (reference sequence). V was cut by 0 bases and J by 1 base, with 9 bases left in between. CDR3 length: 15 amino acids. Profiled with immunoSEQ multiplex PCR; TCRdb holds only in-frame clones, not every one. The table has 100,000 to 150,000 clones, roughly 93% seen once. The receptor was isolated from an adult in good health. This material consisted of peripheral blood, taken on day 0 of AZD1222 vaccination. The V gene is TRBV5-4, the J gene TRBJ2-3, with a weak D call TRBD2 (6 bases). The CDR3 DNA sequence: TGTGCCAGCAGCTTGGGGCGGGGTGGCACAGATACGCAGTATTTT. Protein: CASSLGRGGTDTQYF.